This is a list of T cell receptor beta chains from one sample in a study of cytomegalovirus exposure and HLA in healthy donors. The repertoire was sequenced with immunoSEQ multiplex PCR; TCRdb's copy has only in-frame clones and lacks some. The repertoire holds roughly 120,000 clones, with 74% as singletons. The sequenced material came from PBMCs. These TCRs come from a woman between 35 and 50 years old in good health and CMV-seropositive. Each CDR3 is given with its conserved first and last residue. Each record gives: V gene, J gene, D gene, clone size, CDR3 DNA, CDR3 protein. A D gene is named only where the DNA matches it firmly. Size tells how often a clone was seen (once, few, many) or the class of an expanded clone, and some rows leave it out.

TRBV6-1	TRBJ1-1	-	-	TGTGCCAGCAGTGTTTTGGGACTGGGGGAGAACACTGAAGCTTTCTTT	CASSVLGLGENTEAFF
TRBV5-1	TRBJ1-5	-	-	TGCGCCAGCAGCTTGGGTATGGAGAATCAGCCCCAGCATTTT	CASSLGMENQPQHF
TRBV19	TRBJ1-2	-	-	TGTGCCAGTAGTATTAGTGGACAGTATGGCTACACCTTC	CASSISGQYGYTF
TRBV19	TRBJ2-7	-	-	TGTGCCAGTAGCTTTACAGGGAGGGGCCCCTACGAGCAGTACTTC	CASSFTGRGPYEQYF
TRBV7-3	TRBJ2-3	-	-	TGTGCCAGCAGCTTAAGGGTTTGCGGTACTAGCACAGATACGCAGTATTTT	CASSLRVCGTSTDTQYF
TRBV9	TRBJ2-7	TRBD1	once	TGTGCCAGCAGCGCCGGAGGACAGGCCAAACCCTACGAGCAGTACTTC	CASSAGGQAKPYEQYF
TRBV7-9	TRBJ2-1	TRBD2	-	TGTGCCAGCAGCTTGGGACTAGCGCTAAATGAGCAGTTCTTC	CASSLGLALNEQFF
TRBV28	TRBJ2-7	-	-	TGTGCCAGCAGTCCTCGGGGATACGAGCAGTACTTC	CASSPRGYEQYF
TRBV18	TRBJ2-7	TRBD1	-	TGTGCCAGCTCACTCGACAGGGGTGAGCAGTACTTC	CASSLDRGEQYF
TRBV4-3	TRBJ2-1	TRBD2	-	TGCGCCAGCAGCCAAGCAGGGGGGCTAGCGGGGGCCGCCCTCTACAATGAGCAGTTCTTC	CASSQAGGLAGAALYNEQFF
TRBV19	TRBJ1-1	TRBD1	-	TGTGCCAGTAGTAATGACAGGGTCGACCACACTGAAGCTTTCTTT	CASSNDRVDHTEAFF
TRBV29-1	TRBJ2-3	TRBD2	-	TGCAGCGTTGATAGGGTGGCGGGGGGCACAGATACGCAGTATTTT	CSVDRVAGGTDTQYF
TRBV7-9	TRBJ2-3	TRBD1	-	TGTGCCAGCAGCTCCGGACAGGCGGCGACAGATACGCAGTATTTT	CASSSGQAATDTQYF
TRBV4-1	TRBJ2-7	TRBD1	-	TGCGCCAGCAGCCGAGGACAGGGGGCCTTTTACGAGCAGTACTTC	CASSRGQGAFYEQYF
TRBV15	TRBJ1-2	-	-	TGTGCCACCAGCTCTCCGAAGGAGTTAGCTAACTATGGCTACACCTTC	CATSSPKELANYGYTF
TRBV5-5	TRBJ1-2	TRBD1	few	TGTGCCAGCAGCTTGGGTCATCTGGACAGGGTAGGGCAAGGCTACACCTTC	CASSLGHLDRVGQGYTF
TRBV12-5	TRBJ1-4	-	-	TGTGCTAGTGCGAGGGCAGCAACTAATGAAAAACTGTTTTTT	CASARAATNEKLFF
TRBV4-3	TRBJ1-2	-	-	TGCGCCAGCAGCCAAGATTGGAGCGGGGAACTGTATGGCTACACCTTC	CASSQDWSGELYGYTF
TRBV5-4	TRBJ2-5	TRBD1	-	TGTGCCAGCAGCTCGGGACAGGGACAAGAGACCCAGTACTTC	CASSSGQGQETQYF
TRBV4-1	TRBJ2-7	TRBD2	-	TGCGCCAGCAGCCAAGATGCGGGGGGCAACTACGAGCAGTACTTC	CASSQDAGGNYEQYF
TRBV14	TRBJ1-4	-	-	TGTGCCAGCAGCCAGGGATGGGGCGAAAAACTGTTTTTT	CASSQGWGEKLFF
TRBV6-1	TRBJ2-5	-	-	TGTGCCAGCAGTGACGGTAGGGGCAGACAGGAGACCCAGTACTTC	CASSDGRGRQETQYF
TRBV7-2	TRBJ2-3	TRBD2	-	TGTGCCAGCAGCAGAGGACTAGCGGGCTCCCGGCGCACAGATACGCAGTATTTT	CASSRGLAGSRRTDTQYF
TRBV27	TRBJ2-4	TRBD2	-	TGTGCCAGCGCCTCATGTGGGAGCGGGGGGTACTTC	CASASCGSGGYF
TRBV18	TRBJ2-7	TRBD1	-	TGTGCCAGCTCAGGGGACAGGGGCCCATACGAGCAGTACTTC	CASSGDRGPYEQYF
TRBV5-5	TRBJ2-7	-	once	TGTGCCAGCAGCTTTGATCAGCGAGGGTGGCTGAACTACGAGCAGTACTTC	CASSFDQRGWLNYEQYF
TRBV7-9	TRBJ2-7	-	-	TGTGCCAGCAGCACTGGGGGGTTCACCCTCTACGAGCAGTACTTC	CASSTGGFTLYEQYF
TRBV5-1	TRBJ1-4	TRBD1	few	TGCGCCAGTAGGGGAAACGGGACAGGGTATGAAAAACTGTTTTTT	CASRGNGTGYEKLFF
TRBV7-2	TRBJ1-1	-	-	TGTGCCACCCGGGGGACCGAAGTCACTGAAGCTTTCTTT	CATRGTEVTEAFF